This TCR beta chain was recorded in a study of human T cells and chemical hapten exposure (dated by TCRdb to the early 2020s). Concerning the study at large: Libraries were pooled for sequencing, and per-sample TCR yields varied mainly because of small differences in library volumes within the pool. In alopecia patients, the study followed how the peripheral blood TCR repertoire changed in vivo over primary and secondary sensitization to diphenylcyclopropenone (DPC), a hapten. From each blood RNA sample, both TCR alpha and TCR beta chains were sequenced.

The investigation overall reported the following: Repeated subsampling changed both the strength of the expansion versus patch-test correlation and the threshold at which that correlation became significant. The number of TCRs above 1 in 1000 frequency did not change with DPC sensitization; there was no evidence of global repertoire structure alterations.

This clonotype showed up many times. This receptor's antigen is unknown. Qualities for individual bases were not recorded, and no much larger clone is one base off. At the junction V is shortened by 0 bases and J by 4 bases; bases outside the gene matches: 11. The germline V gene (reference sequence) provides CDR1 LNHNV and CDR2 YYDKDF. From cysteine to phenylalanine, the CDR3 is 18 amino acids long. CDR3 DNA only is kept here, 54 bases in frame from base 1. The time point label, as the study defines it: healthy volunteer bleed at 2 weeks. Total RNA was extracted from unfractionated whole blood that had been collected in Tempus Blood RNA tubes. As TCR sequencing controls, roughly five healthy volunteers were used, with blood taken at day 0, 2 weeks and 6 weeks. Libraries were constructed by RACE. For sequencing, a NextSeq 500 was employed. During library preparation, unique molecular identifiers were attached to individual cDNA molecules so that TCRs could be counted in a quantitative, reproducible way. As for the original processing: The median number of TCRs per sample was some 100,000, ranging from roughly 23,224 to 690,600. The Decombinator software suite was used to annotate the V, J and CDR3 of the TCR reads. To make PS versus PT1 abundance plots, every sample was subsampled to the same number of TCRs (28,000). Expanded TCRs were defined as absent before sensitization and observed at least eight times at the 2-week time point. The raw public reads went through TCRdb reprocessing: fastp at Q25, MiXCR clone calling, in-frame beta chains kept. Each entry is one CDR3 protein sequence, shown with its most common DNA and genes. The V and J calls and clone size are TCRdb's, not the authors'. This sample lists 45,000 or so distinct CDR3 sequences; roughly 4.1% were detected once. The ten largest account for 4.5% to 6% of the sample.

The origin of this receptor is a human donor in good health. Some clones in this sample may be carry-over from other donors' samples. Input material: whole blood. The V and J segments used are TRBV15 and TRBJ1-3; 8 bases in between match TRBD1. Read as DNA, the sequence is TGTGCCACCAGCAGAGATATTCCTCAGGGGGCAGGGGGAAACACCATATATTTT. This sequence encodes CATSRDIPQGAGGNTIYF.